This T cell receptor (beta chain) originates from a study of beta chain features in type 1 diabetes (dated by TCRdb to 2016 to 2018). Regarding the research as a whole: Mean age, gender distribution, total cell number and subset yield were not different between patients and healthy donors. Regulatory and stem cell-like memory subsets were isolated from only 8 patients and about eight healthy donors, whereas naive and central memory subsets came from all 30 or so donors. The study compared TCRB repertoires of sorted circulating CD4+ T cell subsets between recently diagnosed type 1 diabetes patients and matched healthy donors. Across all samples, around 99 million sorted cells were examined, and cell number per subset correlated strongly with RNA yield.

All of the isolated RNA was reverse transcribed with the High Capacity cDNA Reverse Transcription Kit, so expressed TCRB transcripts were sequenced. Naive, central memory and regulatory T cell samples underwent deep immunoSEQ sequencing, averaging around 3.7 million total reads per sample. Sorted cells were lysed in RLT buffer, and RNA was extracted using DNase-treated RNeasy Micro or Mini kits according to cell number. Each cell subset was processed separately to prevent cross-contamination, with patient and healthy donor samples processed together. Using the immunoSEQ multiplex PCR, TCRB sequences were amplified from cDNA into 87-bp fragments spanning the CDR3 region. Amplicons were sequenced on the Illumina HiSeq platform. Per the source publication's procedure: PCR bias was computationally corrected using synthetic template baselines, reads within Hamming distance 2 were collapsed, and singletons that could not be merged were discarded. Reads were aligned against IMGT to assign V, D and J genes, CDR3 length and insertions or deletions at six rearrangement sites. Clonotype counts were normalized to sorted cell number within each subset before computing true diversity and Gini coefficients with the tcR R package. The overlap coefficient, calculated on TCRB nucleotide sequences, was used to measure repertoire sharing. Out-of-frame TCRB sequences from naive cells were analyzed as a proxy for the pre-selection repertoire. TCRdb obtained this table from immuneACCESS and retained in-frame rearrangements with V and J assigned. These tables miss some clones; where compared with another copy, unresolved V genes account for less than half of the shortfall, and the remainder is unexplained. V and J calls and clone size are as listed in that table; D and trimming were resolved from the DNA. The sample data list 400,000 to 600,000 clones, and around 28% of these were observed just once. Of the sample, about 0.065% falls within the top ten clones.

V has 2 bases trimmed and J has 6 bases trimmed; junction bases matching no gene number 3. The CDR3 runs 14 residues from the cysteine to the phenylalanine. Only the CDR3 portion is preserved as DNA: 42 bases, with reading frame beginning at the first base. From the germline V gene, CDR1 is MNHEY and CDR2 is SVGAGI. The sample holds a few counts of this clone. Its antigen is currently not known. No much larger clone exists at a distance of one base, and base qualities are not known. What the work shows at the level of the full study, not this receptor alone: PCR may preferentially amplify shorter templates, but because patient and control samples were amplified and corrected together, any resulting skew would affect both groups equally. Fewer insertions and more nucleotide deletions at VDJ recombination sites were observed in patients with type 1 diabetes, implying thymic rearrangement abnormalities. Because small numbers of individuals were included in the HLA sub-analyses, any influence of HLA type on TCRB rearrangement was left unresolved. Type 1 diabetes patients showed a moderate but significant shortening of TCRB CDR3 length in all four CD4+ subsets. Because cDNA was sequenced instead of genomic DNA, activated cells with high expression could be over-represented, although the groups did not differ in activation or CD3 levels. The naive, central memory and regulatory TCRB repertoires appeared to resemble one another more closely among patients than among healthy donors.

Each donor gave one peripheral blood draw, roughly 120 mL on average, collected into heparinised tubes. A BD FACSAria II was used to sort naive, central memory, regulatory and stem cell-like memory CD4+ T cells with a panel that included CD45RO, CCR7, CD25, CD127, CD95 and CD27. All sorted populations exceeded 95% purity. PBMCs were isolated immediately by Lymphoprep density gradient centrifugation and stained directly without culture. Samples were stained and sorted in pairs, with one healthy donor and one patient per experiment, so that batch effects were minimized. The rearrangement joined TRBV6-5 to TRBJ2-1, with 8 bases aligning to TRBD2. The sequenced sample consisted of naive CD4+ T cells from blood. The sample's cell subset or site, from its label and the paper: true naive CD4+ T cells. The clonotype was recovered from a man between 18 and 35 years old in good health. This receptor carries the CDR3 CASSYVAGINEQFF. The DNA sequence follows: TGTGCCAGCAGTTACGTAGCGGGAATCAATGAGCAGTTCTTC.